A selection of T cell receptor beta chains follows, all from one sample in a study of PD-L1 blockade in urothelial cancer. Clones were read by immunoSEQ multiplex PCR, and TCRdb kept only the in-frame ones, dropping some. The data show 72,000 or so clones, with about nine tenths seen just once and 10% to 12% held by the top ten. Material: PBMCs, obtained around atezolizumab (anti-PD-L1) treatment. The receptors stem from a man aged 60 to 69 with urothelial cancer. Both conserved end residues are part of each CDR3. Fields, in order: clone size, J gene, D gene, V gene, CDR3 protein. D genes are given only for firm matches. Rows may omit the clone size; those that give it use once, few, many or a size class.

-,TRBJ2-7,-,TRBV5-1,CASSPTSSVYEQYF
-,TRBJ2-1,-,TRBV19,CASSITGLTNEQFF
-,TRBJ2-2,-,TRBV14,CASSQDASANTGELFF
-,TRBJ2-3,TRBD2,TRBV28,CASSLALAGAGTQYF
-,TRBJ2-5,TRBD1,TRBV27,CASRRQGGETQYF
-,TRBJ1-2,-,TRBV5-1,CASSLDGGSGYGYTF
-,TRBJ1-4,-,TRBV4-3,CASSQAISNEKLFF
-,TRBJ2-3,TRBD2,TRBV9,CASSARLAGRTDTQYF
-,TRBJ2-3,-,TRBV23-1,CASIPMAFCTDTQYF
-,TRBJ2-7,TRBD2,TRBV11-2,CASSKGGTSGKYDEQYF
-,TRBJ2-1,TRBD2,TRBV7-3,CASSYIAAGGYNEQFF
-,TRBJ2-7,-,TRBV4-2,CASSQEGGPYEQYF
-,TRBJ2-7,-,TRBV6-5,CASSYAGLGNYEQYF
once,TRBJ1-2,-,TRBV6-5,CASRNAAGGARGYTF
-,TRBJ2-1,-,TRBV11-2,CASGRDFVYNEQFF
-,TRBJ2-7,TRBD2,TRBV7-9,CASSLAGRERSEQYF
-,TRBJ2-1,TRBD1,TRBV18,CASSPPGQYNEQFF
once,TRBJ2-7,-,TRBV18,CASSSSSSYEQYF
-,TRBJ2-2,TRBD1,TRBV11-3,CASSRDRETGELFF
once,TRBJ1-2,-,TRBV10-3,CAAERAGGDYGYTF
few,TRBJ2-3,-,TRBV29-1,CSVGATTDTQYF
-,TRBJ1-1,TRBD1,TRBV30,CAWGQENEAFF
-,TRBJ2-1,TRBD2,TRBV7-2,CASSLRPGTSDIGQFF
-,TRBJ1-1,-,TRBV11-3,CASSPRAGDTEAFF